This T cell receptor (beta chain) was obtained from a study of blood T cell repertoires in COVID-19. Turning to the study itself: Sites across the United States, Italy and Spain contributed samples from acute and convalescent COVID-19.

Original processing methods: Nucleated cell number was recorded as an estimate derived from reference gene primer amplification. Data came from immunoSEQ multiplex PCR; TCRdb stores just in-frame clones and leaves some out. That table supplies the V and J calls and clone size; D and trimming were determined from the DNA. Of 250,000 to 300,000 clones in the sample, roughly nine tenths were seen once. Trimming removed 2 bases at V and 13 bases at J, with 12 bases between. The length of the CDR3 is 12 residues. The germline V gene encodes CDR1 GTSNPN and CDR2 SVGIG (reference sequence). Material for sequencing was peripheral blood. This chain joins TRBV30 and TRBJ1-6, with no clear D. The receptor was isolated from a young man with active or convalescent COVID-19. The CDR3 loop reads CAWSIGVSPLHF. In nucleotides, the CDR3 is TGTGCCTGGAGTATCGGGGTATCTCCCCTCCACTTT.